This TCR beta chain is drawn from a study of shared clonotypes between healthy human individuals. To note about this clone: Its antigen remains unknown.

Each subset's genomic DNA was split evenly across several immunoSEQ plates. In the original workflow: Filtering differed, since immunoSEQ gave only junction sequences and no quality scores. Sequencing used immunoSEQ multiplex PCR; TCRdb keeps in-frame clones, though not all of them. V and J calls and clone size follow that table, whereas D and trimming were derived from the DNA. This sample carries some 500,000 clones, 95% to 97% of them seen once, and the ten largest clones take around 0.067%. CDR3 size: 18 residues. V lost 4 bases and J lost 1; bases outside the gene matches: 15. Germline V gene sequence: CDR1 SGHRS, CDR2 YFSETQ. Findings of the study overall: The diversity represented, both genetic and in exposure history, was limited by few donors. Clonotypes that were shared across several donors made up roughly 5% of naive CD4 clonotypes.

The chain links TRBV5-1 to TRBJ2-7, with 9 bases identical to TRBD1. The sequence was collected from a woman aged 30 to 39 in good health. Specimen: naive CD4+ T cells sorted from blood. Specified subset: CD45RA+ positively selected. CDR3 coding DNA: TGCGCCAGCAGCACAACACTAAACCGGGACAGGGAATCCTACGAGCAGTACTTC. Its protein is CASSTTLNRDRESYEQYF.